This TCR beta chain was recovered during a study of T cell responses to AZD1222 COVID-19 vaccine. The protocol was immunoSEQ multiplex PCR, while the TCRdb copy is restricted to in-frame clones and leaves out a portion. This sample has some 96,000 clones, with approximately 90% found just once. V shed 3 bases, J shed 3 bases, and the junction held 8 bases outside the gene matches. CDR3 length equals 16 residues. The V gene's germline CDR1 is SGHKS and CDR2 YYEKEE (reference sequence). The material was peripheral blood, obtained on day 0 of AZD1222 vaccination. The chain has TRBV5-5 and TRBJ1-1; TRBD1 aligns across 10 bases. This receptor was taken from an adult in good health. The CDR3, as DNA: TGTGCCAGCAGCTCCGGACAGGGGGGCTCCTACACTGAAGCTTTCTTT. Translation: CASSSGQGGSYTEAFF.